The rows below give T cell receptor beta chains drawn from one sample of a study of blood T cells in healthy people across ages. TCRdb recomputed calls from the 5' RACE reads with MiXCR, one row per CDR3 protein. The profile covers 550,000 to 700,000 distinct CDR3 sequences, with 25% to 30% appearing a single time and about a fifth taken by the ten largest. The sample consisted of blood. These receptors were obtained from a woman aged 70-85 years in good health. Both conserved end residues are part of each CDR3. A D gene is named only where the DNA matches it firmly. Size is omitted from some rows. Given values are once, few, many or a class for expanded clones.

clone_size: -; d_call: TRBD1; j_call: TRBJ1-3; v_call: TRBV7-9; cdr3_length: 13; cdr3_nt: TGTGCCAGCAACGACAGGGTTGGAAACACCATATATTTT; cdr3_aa: CASNDRVGNTIYF
clone_size: -; d_call: TRBD1; j_call: TRBJ1-1; v_call: TRBV20-1; cdr3_length: 17; cdr3_nt: TGCAGTGCCCCGCCCGAAACAGGGGACGCGGTGAATACTGAAGCTTTCTTT; cdr3_aa: CSAPPETGDAVNTEAFF
clone_size: few; d_call: TRBD1; j_call: TRBJ1-3; v_call: TRBV20-1; cdr3_length: 14; cdr3_nt: TGCAGTGCTAGCGAGGGGGCGAAAGGAAACACCATATATTTT; cdr3_aa: CSASEGAKGNTIYF
clone_size: -; d_call: TRBD2; j_call: TRBJ2-1; v_call: TRBV11-2; cdr3_length: 16; cdr3_nt: TGTGCCAGCAGTTTAAAGCGGGAGTTGGTCTACAATGAGCAGTTCTTC; cdr3_aa: CASSLKRELVYNEQFF
clone_size: few; d_call: TRBD1; j_call: TRBJ1-4; v_call: TRBV27; cdr3_length: 15; cdr3_nt: TGTGCCAGCACAGGGGGAAGGAAGGCTAATGAAAAACTGTTTTTT; cdr3_aa: CASTGGRKANEKLFF
clone_size: -; d_call: -; j_call: TRBJ1-4; v_call: TRBV7-2; cdr3_length: 13; cdr3_nt: TGTGCCGGCAGGTCCGGGATTGGGGAAAAACTGTTTTTT; cdr3_aa: CAGRSGIGEKLFF
clone_size: few; d_call: -; j_call: TRBJ2-3; v_call: TRBV12-3/TRBV12-4; cdr3_length: 15; cdr3_nt: TGTGCCAGCAGCAACCGGCTCGACTCCACAGATACGCAGTATTTT; cdr3_aa: CASSNRLDSTDTQYF
clone_size: -; d_call: -; j_call: TRBJ1-2; v_call: TRBV14; cdr3_length: 14; cdr3_nt: TGTGCCAGCAGCCGTTCAAGGGGTGCTTCTGGCTACACCTTC; cdr3_aa: CASSRSRGASGYTF
clone_size: -; d_call: -; j_call: TRBJ1-2; v_call: TRBV7-9; cdr3_length: 14; cdr3_nt: TGTGCCAGCAGCTTCGTGGTCGCCGGCTATGGCTACACCTTC; cdr3_aa: CASSFVVAGYGYTF
clone_size: -; d_call: -; j_call: TRBJ2-5; v_call: TRBV7-9; cdr3_length: 16; cdr3_nt: TGTGCCAGCAGCTTAGGAAGGAGGCGGGACCAAGAGACCCAGTACTTC; cdr3_aa: CASSLGRRRDQETQYF
clone_size: few; d_call: TRBD1; j_call: TRBJ1-1; v_call: TRBV5-1; cdr3_length: 17; cdr3_nt: TGCGCCAGCAGCTTTGCCAGGGGGAATAGCATGAACACTGAAGCTTTCTTT; cdr3_aa: CASSFARGNSMNTEAFF
clone_size: -; d_call: -; j_call: TRBJ2-3; v_call: TRBV7-2; cdr3_length: 15; cdr3_nt: TGTGCCAGCAAACCCTCGTCATCAGGGCCGCATACGCAGTATTTT; cdr3_aa: CASKPSSSGPHTQYF
clone_size: few; d_call: TRBD2; j_call: TRBJ2-1; v_call: TRBV6-1; cdr3_length: 16; cdr3_nt: TGTGCCAGCAGTACGGTTGGCGGGGGGCGGTACAATGAGCAGTTCTTC; cdr3_aa: CASSTVGGGRYNEQFF
clone_size: few; d_call: -; j_call: TRBJ2-1; v_call: TRBV7-2; cdr3_length: 16; cdr3_nt: TGTGCCAGCAGCTTAGGAGGCACCGGGGGCTCCGGGGGGCAGTTCTTC; cdr3_aa: CASSLGGTGGSGGQFF
clone_size: -; d_call: TRBD1; j_call: TRBJ1-3; v_call: TRBV4-3; cdr3_length: 17; cdr3_nt: TGCGCCAGCAGCCCGCAGGGGACAGGGAGGAATGGAAACACCATATATTTT; cdr3_aa: CASSPQGTGRNGNTIYF
clone_size: few; d_call: -; j_call: TRBJ2-1; v_call: TRBV14; cdr3_length: 14; cdr3_nt: TGTGCCAGCAGCAGTCAATCCAGGGGGGCTGAGCAGTTCTTC; cdr3_aa: CASSSQSRGAEQFF
clone_size: -; d_call: -; j_call: TRBJ1-3; v_call: TRBV7-2; cdr3_length: 14; cdr3_nt: TGTGCCAGCAGAATAGCAGGGTCGGGAAACACCATATATTTT; cdr3_aa: CASRIAGSGNTIYF
clone_size: -; d_call: -; j_call: TRBJ2-5; v_call: TRBV5-1; cdr3_length: 14; cdr3_nt: TGCGCCAGCAGCGAGAGGATAGGAGGACAGACCCAGTACTTC; cdr3_aa: CASSERIGGQTQYF
clone_size: few; d_call: TRBD1; j_call: TRBJ2-3; v_call: TRBV7-2; cdr3_length: 15; cdr3_nt: TGTGCCAGCAGCTCCCGGACAGGGTTGGCAGATACGCAGTATTTT; cdr3_aa: CASSSRTGLADTQYF
clone_size: many; d_call: -; j_call: TRBJ2-7; v_call: TRBV6-5; cdr3_length: 13; cdr3_nt: TGTGCCAGCACCCTAGCGAGGGGGCTTGAGCAGTACTTC; cdr3_aa: CASTLARGLEQYF
clone_size: -; d_call: -; j_call: TRBJ2-5; v_call: TRBV6-5; cdr3_length: 13; cdr3_nt: TGCGCCAGCAGTTACTCGAGGGACACAGCTCGGTTCTTC; cdr3_aa: CASSYSRDTARFF
clone_size: few; d_call: -; j_call: TRBJ2-7; v_call: TRBV20-1; cdr3_length: 13; cdr3_nt: TGCAGTGCACGAAAATGGGGACCCAACGAGCAGTACTTC; cdr3_aa: CSARKWGPNEQYF
clone_size: -; d_call: -; j_call: TRBJ2-6; v_call: TRBV21-1; cdr3_length: 17; cdr3_nt: TGTGCCAGCAGCAAAGCTGGCAGGGGGACTGGGGCCAACGTCCTGACTTTC; cdr3_aa: CASSKAGRGTGANVLTF
clone_size: -; d_call: -; j_call: TRBJ1-1; v_call: TRBV7-9; cdr3_length: 15; cdr3_nt: TGTGCCAGCAGCTTATTGCTGGAGGGCGGCACTGAAGCTTTCTTT; cdr3_aa: CASSLLLEGGTEAFF
clone_size: -; d_call: -; j_call: TRBJ1-5; v_call: TRBV5-5; cdr3_length: 16; cdr3_nt: TGTGCCAGCAGCCGTACAGGGATTAATAGCAATCAGCCCCAGCATTTT; cdr3_aa: CASSRTGINSNQPQHF
clone_size: few; d_call: -; j_call: TRBJ1-1; v_call: TRBV9; cdr3_length: 14; cdr3_nt: TGTGCCAGCAGCGTAGTCGGGGAGAACACTGAAGCTTTCTTT; cdr3_aa: CASSVVGENTEAFF
clone_size: -; d_call: TRBD1; j_call: TRBJ1-1; v_call: TRBV6-5; cdr3_length: 13; cdr3_nt: TGTGCCAGCAGTCAGGGGGTTGGCACTGAAGCTTTCTTT; cdr3_aa: CASSQGVGTEAFF
clone_size: few; d_call: -; j_call: TRBJ2-1; v_call: TRBV5-1; cdr3_length: 13; cdr3_nt: TGCGCCAGCAGCACGGGGGTATACAATGAGCAGTTCTTC; cdr3_aa: CASSTGVYNEQFF
clone_size: few; d_call: -; j_call: TRBJ2-7; v_call: TRBV29-1; cdr3_length: 12; cdr3_nt: TGCAGCGTTAATACACCCATCGGCGAGCAGTACTTC; cdr3_aa: CSVNTPIGEQYF
clone_size: -; d_call: -; j_call: TRBJ2-5; v_call: TRBV6-2/TRBV6-3; cdr3_length: 13; cdr3_nt: TGTGCCAGCAGAGGTGGGACAGCGGGGACCCAGTACTTC; cdr3_aa: CASRGGTAGTQYF
clone_size: -; d_call: -; j_call: TRBJ2-7; v_call: TRBV3-1; cdr3_length: 13; cdr3_nt: TGTGCCAGCAGCCAAATATTCGACTACGAGCAGTACTTC; cdr3_aa: CASSQIFDYEQYF
clone_size: few; d_call: -; j_call: TRBJ1-2; v_call: TRBV5-6; cdr3_length: 16; cdr3_nt: TGTGCCAGCAGCTTTAGAAGCGGAACCGGTAACTATGGCTACACCTTC; cdr3_aa: CASSFRSGTGNYGYTF
clone_size: -; d_call: TRBD1; j_call: TRBJ2-2; v_call: TRBV18; cdr3_length: 16; cdr3_nt: TGTGCCAGCTCACCATTGGCAGGGGGCAGCACCGGGGAGCTGTTTTTT; cdr3_aa: CASSPLAGGSTGELFF
clone_size: -; d_call: -; j_call: TRBJ1-1; v_call: TRBV20-1; cdr3_length: 15; cdr3_nt: TGCAGTGCTAGAGATTCAGGGGTGACGAACACTGAAGCTTTCTTT; cdr3_aa: CSARDSGVTNTEAFF
clone_size: -; d_call: TRBD1; j_call: TRBJ2-1; v_call: TRBV20-1; cdr3_length: 17; cdr3_nt: TGCAGTGCCCCCCAATCTAGTCTGGTCAGGGGGTTCAATGAGCAGTTCTTC; cdr3_aa: CSAPQSSLVRGFNEQFF
clone_size: few; d_call: TRBD2; j_call: TRBJ2-1; v_call: TRBV6-2/TRBV6-3; cdr3_length: 15; cdr3_nt: TGTGCCAGCAGGAGTAGCGGGGGCCCGCTCAATGAGCAGTTCTTC; cdr3_aa: CASRSSGGPLNEQFF
clone_size: few; d_call: -; j_call: TRBJ2-5; v_call: TRBV20-1; cdr3_length: 11; cdr3_nt: TGCAGTGCCCAAAGCGGGGAGACCCAGTACTTC; cdr3_aa: CSAQSGETQYF
clone_size: few; d_call: -; j_call: TRBJ1-2; v_call: TRBV4-2; cdr3_length: 15; cdr3_nt: TGTGCCAGCAGCCAAGTTGGGACGAACCTTGAGGGCTACACCTTC; cdr3_aa: CASSQVGTNLEGYTF
clone_size: few; d_call: TRBD2; j_call: TRBJ2-2; v_call: TRBV7-9; cdr3_length: 14; cdr3_nt: TGTGCCAGCGGCTTGAGGACTAGCGCCGGGGAGCTGTTTTTT; cdr3_aa: CASGLRTSAGELFF
clone_size: once; d_call: -; j_call: TRBJ2-3; v_call: TRBV7-9; cdr3_length: 16; cdr3_nt: TGTGCCAGCAGCGCTCAGGGGACCCATGGCACAGATACGCAGTATTTT; cdr3_aa: CASSAQGTHGTDTQYF
clone_size: -; d_call: -; j_call: TRBJ1-2; v_call: TRBV12-3/TRBV12-4; cdr3_length: 12; cdr3_nt: TGTGCCAGAAGTTTAGGAGGCGCTGGCTACACCTTC; cdr3_aa: CARSLGGAGYTF
clone_size: -; d_call: -; j_call: TRBJ1-3; v_call: TRBV12-3/TRBV12-4; cdr3_length: 14; cdr3_nt: TGTGCCAGCAGTTTAGGCCCCGGACAAATAATGGTATATTTT; cdr3_aa: CASSLGPGQIMVYF
clone_size: few; d_call: TRBD1; j_call: TRBJ1-2; v_call: TRBV7-2; cdr3_length: 15; cdr3_nt: TGTGCCAGCAGCTCCGGGAGGGGACAGGGCTATGGCTACACCTTC; cdr3_aa: CASSSGRGQGYGYTF
clone_size: -; d_call: -; j_call: TRBJ2-5; v_call: TRBV27; cdr3_length: 15; cdr3_nt: TGTGCCAGCAACCCGATGGGACAACAGTGGGAGACCCAGTACTTC; cdr3_aa: CASNPMGQQWETQYF
clone_size: few; d_call: -; j_call: TRBJ1-1; v_call: TRBV6-1; cdr3_length: 15; cdr3_nt: TGTGCCAGCAGTGAAGCGCTTCCGTCACGCACTGAAGCTTTCTTT; cdr3_aa: CASSEALPSRTEAFF
clone_size: -; d_call: -; j_call: TRBJ2-4; v_call: TRBV2; cdr3_length: 17; cdr3_nt: TGTGCCAGCAGTGAAGATAGGCCCGCAGGGTTAAGAAACATTCAGTACTTC; cdr3_aa: CASSEDRPAGLRNIQYF
clone_size: -; d_call: -; j_call: TRBJ1-4; v_call: TRBV7-9; cdr3_length: 16; cdr3_nt: TGTGCCAGCAGCTTACGGCTGGGTGCAACTAATGAAAAACTGTTTTTT; cdr3_aa: CASSLRLGATNEKLFF
clone_size: -; d_call: -; j_call: TRBJ1-2; v_call: TRBV29-1; cdr3_length: 11; cdr3_nt: TGCAGCGTTGGGGAAGTCTATGGCTACACCTTC; cdr3_aa: CSVGEVYGYTF
clone_size: -; d_call: -; j_call: TRBJ1-1; v_call: TRBV28; cdr3_length: 11; cdr3_nt: TGTGCCAGCACCCTATACACTGAAGCTTTCTTT; cdr3_aa: CASTLYTEAFF
clone_size: many; d_call: -; j_call: TRBJ2-7; v_call: TRBV7-9; cdr3_length: 11; cdr3_nt: TGTGCCAGCAGCCCTACCTACGAGCAGTACTTC; cdr3_aa: CASSPTYEQYF
clone_size: few; d_call: TRBD1; j_call: TRBJ1-2; v_call: TRBV12-3/TRBV12-4; cdr3_length: 13; cdr3_nt: TGCGCCAGCAGCCGACAGGGTAGGGGTGGCTACACCTTC; cdr3_aa: CASSRQGRGGYTF
clone_size: -; d_call: TRBD1; j_call: TRBJ2-2; v_call: TRBV27; cdr3_length: 16; cdr3_nt: TGTGCCAGCAGTCCCTCCGGGACAGCGAACACCGGGGAGCTGTTTTTT; cdr3_aa: CASSPSGTANTGELFF
clone_size: -; d_call: -; j_call: TRBJ2-7; v_call: TRBV10-3; cdr3_length: 11; cdr3_nt: TGTGCCACCCAAAGGGGCGCCGAGCAGTACTTC; cdr3_aa: CATQRGAEQYF
clone_size: once; d_call: -; j_call: TRBJ2-1; v_call: TRBV4-1; cdr3_length: 16; cdr3_nt: TGCGCCAGCAGCCAAGTAGGACGGAGCTCCTACAATGAGCAGTTCTTC; cdr3_aa: CASSQVGRSSYNEQFF
clone_size: few; d_call: -; j_call: TRBJ2-1; v_call: TRBV18; cdr3_length: 15; cdr3_nt: TGTGCCAGCTCACCGACGGCAGGGGTTATGAATGAGCAGTTCTTC; cdr3_aa: CASSPTAGVMNEQFF